This T cell receptor beta chain was found in a study of response to subunit inactivated influenza vaccine. From the RT-PCR reads, TCRdb called clonotypes with MiXCR, one entry per CDR3 protein. Of 550,000 to 800,000 distinct CDR3 sequences listed, approximately 13% are singletons. Study observations and caveats: There was a suggestion from the authors that each seasonal influenza vaccination recruits few new T cells.

For this clonotype: No antigen is known for it.

This CDR3 is 13 amino acids long. The V gene's germline CDR1 is SQVTM and CDR2 ANQGSEA. V lost 4 bases, J lost 6 bases, and 3 bases stayed unmatched. This clonotype was obtained from a man aged 50 or older who received an inactivated influenza vaccine. This chain uses TRBV29-1 with TRBJ2-1; TRBD2 agrees at 10 bases. The specimen was PBMCs from blood, collected less than 15 days before vaccination. The CDR3 DNA sequence: TGCAGCGTTGGAATAGCGGGAGGCAATGAGCAGTTCTTC. Amino acids: CSVGIAGGNEQFF.